This passage covers 27 T cell receptor beta chains from one sample sequenced in a study of OX40 agonist ivuxolimab in advanced cancers. Sequencing used immunoSEQ multiplex PCR; TCRdb keeps in-frame clones, though not all of them. The sample has 72,000 or so clones, about 88% seen once. The sequencing used CD4+ or CD8+ T cells sorted from blood, collected in a trial of the OX40 agonist ivuxolimab. These receptors all stem from an adult with an advanced solid tumor such as melanoma, head and neck, liver or kidney cancer.

The chain has TRBV5-1 and TRBJ1-4; D is perhaps TRBD1 (6 bases). The V end lost 0 bases, the J end lost 4 bases, and 10 bases lay between the germline ends. This CDR3 spans 15 amino acids. Germline V CDR1 and CDR2: SGHRS, YFSETQ. CDR3 sequence reads: CASSLVGALNEKLFF. The DNA for the CDR3 is TGCGCCAGCAGCTTGGTGGGGGCGCTTAATGAAAAACTGTTTTTT.

This chain connects TRBV2 to TRBJ1-4, with TRBD1 identical over 7 bases. The V gene's germline CDR1 is SNHLY and CDR2 FYNNEI. V lost 7 bases to trimming and J lost 8 bases; unmatched junction nucleotides: 7. The CDR3 is 13 residues long. The CDR3 nucleotides read TGTGCCAGCAAGACCACAGGGGCCGAAAAACTGTTTTTT. Its translation: CASKTTGAEKLFF.

In this sample, this clone turned up once. This chain links TRBV28 with TRBJ1-1; tentatively, D is TRBD1 (5 bases). The CDR3 covers 13 residues. Trimming shortened V by 5 bases and J by 3 bases, and 10 bases separated the two germline ends. Germline CDR1 reads MDHEN; CDR2 reads SYDVKM. The CDR3 loop is CASSPWDHTEAFF. DNA of the CDR3: TGTGCCAGCAGTCCATGGGACCACACTGAAGCTTTCTTT.

The J gene is TRBJ2-5, the V gene TRBV5-4; 7 nucleotides align to TRBD1. CDR1 is SGHNT, CDR2 YYREEE, per germline (reference sequence). This CDR3 is built from 13 residues. Trimming took 4 bases from V and 7 from J; bases not matched to a gene: 7. CDR3 protein: CASSIDRVGTQYF. For the CDR3, the DNA is TGTGCCAGCAGCATCGACAGGGTCGGGACCCAGTACTTC.

The rearrangement joins TRBV5-1 to TRBJ2-1; possible D gene TRBD1, 6 bases. CDR3 length equals 14 residues. Trimming removed 4 bases at V and 0 bases at J, with 8 bases between. Germline-derived CDR1 and CDR2 are SGHRS and YFSETQ. The CDR3 here is CASSVDSSYNEQFF. The CDR3 DNA sequence: TGCGCCAGCAGCGTGGACAGCTCCTACAATGAGCAGTTCTTC.

This chain connects TRBV6-1 to TRBJ1-5; D not resolved. Trimming removed 5 bases from V and 5 bases from J, with 10 bases in between. Germline CDR1 and CDR2: MNHNS and SASEGT. The CDR3 covers 13 residues. In DNA form, the CDR3 reads TGTGCCAGCAGTCCGCGGGAACATCAGCCCCAGCATTTT. This sequence encodes CASSPREHQPQHF.

The chain joins TRBV5-1 to TRBJ2-7; 7 positions match TRBD1. With 2 bases clipped from V and 6 bases from J, the junction kept 11 bases outside the gene matches. This CDR3 has 15 residues. The V gene's germline CDR1 is SGHRS and CDR2 YFSETQ. The CDR3 loop is CASSFGTTGYGEQYF. The CDR3 nucleotides are TGCGCCAGCAGCTTCGGAACGACAGGGTATGGCGAGCAGTACTTC. Full variable domain (missing parts from reference TRBV5-1 and TRBJ2-7): KAGVTQTPRYLIKTRGQQVTLSCSPISGHRSVSWYQQTPGQGLQFLFEYFSETQRNKGNFPGRFSGRQFSNSRSEMNVSTLELGDSALYLCASSFGTTGYGEQYFGPGTRLTVT.

There are a few counts of this clone. This chain connects TRBV28 to TRBJ2-1; 11 bases align to TRBD2. The germline CDR1 and CDR2 sequences are MDHEN and SYDVKM. The V gene end was trimmed by 7 bases and the J gene end by 7 bases; junction bases not matched to a gene: 15. The CDR3 length is 17 residues. The CDR3 region has the DNA TGTGCCAGCACCCCTCTCGGGACTAGCGGAGAAGGGAATGAGCAGTTCTTC. It encodes CASTPLGTSGEGNEQFF.

This chain connects TRBV18 to TRBJ2-3; 11 nucleotides agree with TRBD2. This CDR3 comprises 15 residues. Germline lookup yields CDR1 KGHSH and CDR2 LQKENI. Trimming took 5 bases from V and 6 from J; bases not matched to a gene: 7. The CDR3 sequence is CASSTGLAGPDTQYF. The CDR3 DNA follows: TGTGCCAGCTCAACCGGACTAGCGGGCCCCGATACGCAGTATTTT.

The gene calls are TRBV6-1 and TRBJ1-2; no clear D gene. The CDR3 covers 13 residues. V lost 1 base to trimming and J lost 2 bases, with 5 bases between them. Looked up from germline, CDR1 is MNHNS and CDR2 is SASEGT. CDR3 region: CASSEGLNYGYTF. CDR3 coding DNA: TGTGCCAGCAGTGAAGGGCTGAACTATGGCTACACCTTC.

The chain carries TRBV7-3 and TRBJ1-5, with a weak D call TRBD1 (5 bases). Trimming pared 2 bases from V and 0 bases from J, leaving 23 bases between. Germline CDR1 and CDR2: SGHTA and FQGTGA. CDR3 length: 20 residues. The chain's CDR3 is CASSLRVSPTEGYSNQPQHF. CDR3 in DNA: TGTGCCAGCAGCTTACGGGTCTCTCCCACGGAGGGGTATAGCAATCAGCCCCAGCATTTT.

In regard to this clone: The junction differs from germline at one of its ends, possibly a read error. This sequence joins TRBV9 and TRBJ2-7, with 7 bases matching TRBD2. The germline CDR1 and CDR2 sequences are SGDLS and YYNGEE. CDR3 length: 15 residues. In DNA form, the CDR3 reads TGTGCCAGCAGCGTAGGTCTAGCGGACTCCTACGGGCAGTACTTC. Translation gives CASSVGLADSYGQYF.

The gene calls are TRBV19 and TRBJ1-5; the match to TRBD1 covers 9 bases. Germline V gene lookup returns CDR1 LNHDA and CDR2 SQIVND (reference sequence). There are 16 residues in the CDR3. V was pared by 5 bases and J by 3 bases, with 8 bases of the junction left unmatched. CDR3 region: CASSWSGTGNNQPQHF. The DNA of the CDR3 is TGTGCCAGTAGTTGGTCCGGGACAGGGAACAATCAGCCCCAGCATTTT.

The CDR3 loop is CASSLAAVWNTQYF. The CDR3 DNA sequence: TGTGCCAGCAGCTTGGCCGCCGTCTGGAATACGCAGTATTTT. This chain links TRBV5-4 with TRBJ2-3; no clear D gene. This CDR3 has 14 amino acids. Germline V CDR1 and CDR2: SGHNT, YYREEE (reference sequence). V dropped 0 bases and J dropped 7 bases, with 12 bases sitting between them.

DNA of the CDR3: TGTGCCAGCAGCTTTGGCGGGTCTAGCACAGATACGCAGTATTTT. Translation: CASSFGGSSTDTQYF. The rearrangement links TRBV4-2 to TRBJ2-3; TRBD2 is a possible D gene (5 bases). The length of the CDR3 is 15 residues. Germline V lookup: CDR1 LGHNA, CDR2 YNFKEQ. The V end was cut by 5 bases, the J end by 0 bases, with 12 bases between.

The chain recombines TRBV4-1 with TRBJ1-4; D gene uncertain. Trimming removed 2 bases at V and 4 bases at J, with 5 bases between. This CDR3 is built from 13 residues. Germline V gene lookup returns CDR1 MGHRA and CDR2 YSYEKL. As DNA, the CDR3 is TGCGCCAGCAGCCAATATCTTAATGAAAAACTGTTTTTT. This sequence encodes CASSQYLNEKLFF.

This chain connects TRBV9 to TRBJ2-1; 8 positions match TRBD2. The CDR3 totals 14 residues. V lost 2 bases, J lost 4 bases, and 2 bases stayed unmatched. CDR1 and CDR2 from the germline V gene are SGDLS and YYNGEE. CDR3 nucleotides: TGTGCCAGCAGCGTTAGCGGGACTTACAATGAGCAGTTCTTC. It yields the protein CASSVSGTYNEQFF.

A single count supports this clone. The V and J genes are TRBV7-8 and TRBJ1-2; D remains unclear. Germline V gene lookup returns CDR1 SGHVS and CDR2 FQNEAQ. This CDR3 has 14 amino acids. V gave up 2 bases and J gave up 7 bases, with 14 bases separating them. CDR3 bases: TGTGCCAGCAGCTTAAGTCACGGGTTGGTTGGCTACACCTTC. It specifies CASSLSHGLVGYTF.

The genes are TRBV18 and TRBJ2-1, with a possible D match to TRBD2 (5 bases). CDR1 is KGHSH, CDR2 LQKENI, per germline. V gave up 2 bases and J gave up 8 bases, with 10 bases separating them. The CDR3 has 13 amino acids. Written as DNA, the CDR3 is TGTGCCAGCTCACCAGTTCTAGCCGATGAGCAGTTCTTC. Translated: CASSPVLADEQFF.

The chain couples TRBV18 to TRBJ1-1; no clear D gene. Per germline, CDR1 KGHSH and CDR2 LQKENI. The CDR3 covers 13 residues. Between the trimmed V and J ends, which lost 6 bases and 4 bases, there was a span of 12 bases. This CDR3 is CASSLRMSTEAFF. The CDR3 nucleotides are TGTGCCAGCTCCTTACGGATGAGCACTGAAGCTTTCTTT.

This clone appeared once. V is TRBV27 and J is TRBJ1-5; tentatively, D is TRBD1 (6 bases). This CDR3 region has 17 residues. Trimming cost V 6 bases and J 2 bases, with 20 bases left between them. CDR1 and CDR2 from the germline V gene are MNHEY and SMNVEV (reference sequence). CDR3 region: CASSLTSRGLGNQPQHF. The DNA for the CDR3 is TGTGCCAGCAGCCTAACGTCCAGGGGTTTGGGCAATCAGCCCCAGCATTTT.

The chain recombines TRBV29-1 with TRBJ1-2; D gene ambiguous. The V gene lost 3 bases and the J gene lost 4 bases, with 18 bases spanning the gap. This CDR3 region has 15 residues. The germline V gene encodes CDR1 SQVTM and CDR2 ANQGSEA. This chain's CDR3 is CSVEGSHSKPYGYTF. DNA for the CDR3: TGCAGCGTTGAGGGTTCCCATTCGAAACCCTATGGCTACACCTTC.

This chain joins TRBV2 and TRBJ2-2; D ambiguous. Germline lookup yields CDR1 SNHLY and CDR2 FYNNEI. The V and J ends lost 0 bases and 6 bases respectively, with 8 bases between them. This CDR3 spans 14 amino acids. The CDR3 nucleotides are TGTGCCAGCAGTGAAGCGACCTGGGCCGGGGAGCTGTTTTTT. Amino acids: CASSEATWAGELFF. The full variable domain, with the rest looked up from reference TRBV2 and TRBJ2-2, is EPEVTQTPSHQVTQMGQEVILRCVPISNHLYFYWYRQILGQKVEFLVSFYNNEISEKSEIFDDQFSVERPDGSNFTLKIRSTKLEDSAMYFCASSEATWAGELFFGEGSRLTVL.

V usage is TRBV5-1 and J usage is TRBJ1-2, with 7 bases aligning to TRBD1. The CDR3 covers 16 residues. V gave up 4 bases and J gave up 4 bases; unmatched junction bases: 13. The V gene's germline CDR1 is SGHRS and CDR2 YFSETQ. The CDR3 nucleotides are TGCGCCAGCAGCGAAGGACAGGCCGAAAACTCCTATGGCTACACCTTC. Translated, it gives CASSEGQAENSYGYTF.

The chain employs TRBV5-6 and TRBJ2-1, with D perhaps given as TRBD1 or TRBD2 (5 bases each). CDR1 is SGHDT, CDR2 YYEEEE, per germline. This CDR3 region has 16 residues. V dropped 2 bases and J dropped 0 bases, with 12 bases sitting between them. This CDR3 reads CASSFTPGTSYNEQFF. Here the CDR3 DNA reads TGTGCCAGCAGCTTTACGCCAGGGACCTCCTACAATGAGCAGTTCTTC.

This clone was seen a few times. This chain connects TRBV10-3 to TRBJ2-5, with TRBD2 matching over 12 bases. The CDR3 has 16 amino acids. Germline lookup yields CDR1 ENHRY and CDR2 SYGVKD. The V and J ends lost 2 bases and 4 bases, in that order; junction bases with no gene match: 5. CDR3 amino acids: CAISEASGGARETQYF. CDR3 coding DNA: TGTGCCATCAGTGAGGCTAGCGGGGGGGCCAGAGAGACCCAGTACTTC.

V gene TRBV6-5 combines with J gene TRBJ1-1; D remains unclear. Germline V CDR1 and CDR2: MNHEY, SVGAGI. There are 13 residues in the CDR3. V lost 5 bases and J lost 9, with 16 bases in between. CDR3 protein: CASSEQVKTQAFF. CDR3 DNA: TGTGCCAGCAGTGAACAAGTCAAAACTCAAGCTTTCTTT.